This is a list of T cell receptor beta chains from one sample in a study of a mutant IDH1 vaccine in newly diagnosed glioma. The protocol was immunoSEQ multiplex PCR, while the TCRdb copy is restricted to in-frame clones and leaves out a portion. The repertoire holds 45,000 to 60,000 clones, with around three quarters as singletons. The starting material was PBMCs, obtained from a glioma patient treated with radiotherapy, temozolomide or both. These receptors all stem from a woman aged 35 to 49 with glioma. Both conserved end residues are part of each CDR3. The D gene is left open where the match is weak. Clone sizes are given selectively: once, few, many, or a class where the clone is expanded.

j_gene: TRBJ1-5
abundance: -
v_gene: TRBV11-2
d_gene: -
CDR3aa: CASSSVGTENQPQHF
CDR3nt: TGTGCCAGCAGCTCCGTCGGGACGGAGAATCAGCCCCAGCATTTT

j_gene: TRBJ1-5
abundance: -
v_gene: TRBV6-5
d_gene: TRBD1
CDR3aa: CASSYFPQGAGQPQHF
CDR3nt: TGTGCCAGCAGTTACTTCCCACAGGGGGCAGGTCAGCCCCAGCATTTT

j_gene: TRBJ1-5
abundance: -
v_gene: TRBV27
d_gene: -
CDR3aa: CASSFSVGQPQHF
CDR3nt: TGTGCCAGCAGTTTTTCGGTGGGTCAGCCCCAGCATTTT

j_gene: TRBJ2-7
abundance: -
v_gene: TRBV10-2
d_gene: TRBD1
CDR3aa: CASSEKGAAIEQYF
CDR3nt: TGCGCCAGCAGTGAGAAGGGGGCTGCGATCGAGCAGTACTTC

j_gene: TRBJ1-2
abundance: -
v_gene: TRBV10-2
d_gene: -
CDR3aa: CASSESWTYNGYTF
CDR3nt: TGCGCCAGCAGTGAGTCGTGGACATATAATGGCTACACCTTC

j_gene: TRBJ1-2
abundance: -
v_gene: TRBV9
d_gene: -
CDR3aa: CASSRRANYGYTF
CDR3nt: TGTGCCAGCAGCCGCAGGGCTAACTATGGCTACACCTTC

j_gene: TRBJ1-1
abundance: few
v_gene: TRBV5-4
d_gene: -
CDR3aa: CASSFSENTEAFF
CDR3nt: TGTGCCAGCAGCTTTTCCGAGAACACTGAAGCTTTCTTT

j_gene: TRBJ2-3
abundance: -
v_gene: TRBV9
d_gene: TRBD2
CDR3aa: CASSGGTSGLTDTQYF
CDR3nt: TGTGCCAGCAGCGGGGGGACTAGCGGGCTCACAGATACGCAGTATTTT

j_gene: TRBJ1-2
abundance: -
v_gene: TRBV29-1
d_gene: -
CDR3aa: CSARQTGPPYGYTF
CDR3nt: TGCAGCGCCCGACAGACTGGGCCGCCCTATGGCTACACCTTC

j_gene: TRBJ1-3
abundance: -
v_gene: TRBV19
d_gene: TRBD1
CDR3aa: CASSIGSGRGTGNTIYF
CDR3nt: TGTGCCAGTAGTATCGGATCGGGCAGGGGGACTGGAAACACCATATATTTT

j_gene: TRBJ2-4
abundance: once
v_gene: TRBV5-5
d_gene: -
CDR3aa: CASSRTWTVAKNIQYF
CDR3nt: TGTGCCAGCAGCCGAACTTGGACTGTAGCCAAAAACATTCAGTACTTC

j_gene: TRBJ1-3
abundance: once
v_gene: TRBV5-4
d_gene: -
CDR3aa: CASSLEGSAGNTIYF
CDR3nt: TGTGCCAGCAGCTTGGAGGGTAGCGCTGGAAACACCATATATTTT

j_gene: TRBJ2-1
abundance: few
v_gene: TRBV14
d_gene: -
CDR3aa: CASSQSLGALHNEQFF
CDR3nt: TGTGCCAGCAGCCAGTCCCTCGGGGCCTTACATAATGAGCAGTTCTTC